Included here is one T cell receptor (beta chain) sequence, with context. This clone was observed a single time. Its antigen is still unknown. Per-base qualities were not stored, and no clone one base away is much larger. This record comes from a study of technical replicates of blood from a few donors (dated by TCRdb to about 2017). V drops 0 bases and J drops 0 bases, leaving 5 bases in between. The CDR3 has 14 amino acids, counting the end cysteine and phenylalanine. Only the CDR3 DNA is retained, 42 bases long and in frame from the first base. The CDR1 and CDR2 encoded by the germline V gene are SGHRS and YFSETQ. To prepare the library, the immunoSEQ multiplex PCR assay was applied. As stored in TCRdb, this immuneACCESS dataset retains in-frame rearrangements with V and J assigned. A fraction of the clones does not appear; measured against another copy, unresolved V genes explain less than half of the discrepancy, and the remainder lacks a known reason. Counted in this sample were about 79,000 clones; about nine tenths of them appeared once. The leading ten clones occupy approximately 0.4% of the sample.

The rearrangement joined TRBV5-1 to TRBJ2-3, with the identity of the D gene unclear. The specimen sequenced was T cells isolated from PBMCs. This TCR derives from a human donor in good health. Some clones in this sample may be carry-over from other donors' samples. The CDR3 region has the sequence CASSLGHSTDTQYF. Here is the DNA: TGCGCCAGCAGCTTGGGACATAGCACAGATACGCAGTATTTT.